This T cell receptor beta chain is drawn from a study of cytomegalovirus exposure and HLA in healthy donors. At the level of the study: Assignment to the Caucasian-associated ancestry cluster applied to around 82% of the roughly 420 genotyped donors.

Remarks on this clone: Its specificity is unknown.

Overall study findings and caveats: TCR beta V segments were, for the most part, productive about 87% or about 30% of the time in an earlier analysis.

The PCR had 60 Vbeta and 13 Jbeta primers. Generated by immunoSEQ multiplex PCR, the TCRdb table keeps only in-frame clones and is missing some. The repertoire shows 100,000 to 150,000 clones; the top ten hold about 1.5%. Trimming took 3 bases from V and 3 from J; bases not matched to a gene: 6. The CDR3 is 16 residues long. Germline assignment: CDR1 MDHEN and CDR2 SYDVKM. The source is a woman aged 40 to 50 in good health and CMV-seropositive. The material sequenced was PBMCs. The J gene is TRBJ2-7, the V gene TRBV28; 12 bases align to TRBD2. The CDR3 nucleotides read TGTGCCAGCAGTTTCTCGCGACTAGCGGGAGACTACGAGCAGTACTTC. Translation gives CASSFSRLAGDYEQYF.